Here is one T cell receptor beta chain with its context. Sequenced by immunoSEQ multiplex PCR; TCRdb stores in-frame clones only, minus some. The sample contains more than 300,000 clones, roughly 94% of which appear only once. The data derive from a study of shared T cell receptors in the human thymus. Germline CDR1 DFQATT, CDR2 SNEGSKA (reference sequence). Between the trimmed V and J ends, which lost 4 bases and 4 bases, there was a span of 7 bases. This CDR3 comprises 11 residues. This sequence joins TRBV20-1 and TRBJ1-2, with a tentative D call TRBD1 (5 bases). The sequenced sample was thymocytes. The receptor was derived from a human donor. CDR3 in amino acids: CSATGTYGYTF. The CDR3 nucleotides read TGCAGTGCTACTGGGACCTATGGCTACACCTTC.